These T cell receptor beta chains were read from a single sample in a study of PD-1 blockade in classical Hodgkin lymphoma. Some clones are missing from TCRdb's copy, which holds only in-frame ones; the method was immunoSEQ multiplex PCR. There are tens of thousands of clones in the sample; around 80% occur only once, and around 15% lies in the top ten. The source was peripheral blood mononuclear cells (PBMCs), collected at baseline. These receptors originate from a human donor with classical Hodgkin lymphoma. The CDR3 runs from the conserved cysteine through the conserved F or W. Each record gives: J gene, V gene, clone size, D gene, CDR3 protein, CDR3 DNA. A D gene is named only where the DNA matches it firmly. The listing skips clone size in some rows; elsewhere it reads once, few, many or a size class.

J: TRBJ1-4
V: TRBV7-2
size: -
D: -
CDR3: CASSPWTQPNEKLFF
DNA: TGTGCCAGCAGCCCCTGGACACAGCCTAATGAAAAACTGTTTTTT

J: TRBJ1-4
V: TRBV27
size: -
D: -
CDR3: CASSRKRGGGEKLFF
DNA: TGTGCCAGCAGTCGAAAGAGGGGGGGCGGTGAAAAACTGTTTTTT

J: TRBJ1-2
V: TRBV21-1
size: -
D: -
CDR3: CASSSGGPNYGYTF
DNA: TGTGCCAGCAGCTCAGGGGGGCCTAACTATGGCTACACCTTC

J: TRBJ2-7
V: TRBV5-4
size: once
D: -
CDR3: CASSLIFGGEQYF
DNA: TGTGCCAGCAGCTTGATATTTGGAGGGGAGCAGTACTTC

J: TRBJ2-7
V: TRBV29-1
size: -
D: TRBD1
CDR3: CSVEGAPGTGGYEQYF
DNA: TGCAGCGTTGAAGGTGCTCCCGGGACAGGGGGTTACGAGCAGTACTTC

J: TRBJ2-6
V: TRBV30
size: -
D: -
CDR3: CAWTYGRSSGANVLTF
DNA: TGTGCCTGGACCTACGGACGGAGCTCTGGGGCCAACGTCCTGACTTTC

J: TRBJ2-5
V: TRBV7-3
size: -
D: -
CDR3: CASSSSGPRETQYF
DNA: TGTGCCAGCAGCTCCTCGGGACCCCGGGAGACCCAGTACTTC

J: TRBJ2-3
V: TRBV6-1
size: -
D: TRBD2
CDR3: CASSELLAGYSTDTQYF
DNA: TGTGCCAGCAGTGAGTTGCTAGCGGGTTATAGCACAGATACGCAGTATTTT

J: TRBJ1-2
V: TRBV5-1
size: -
D: TRBD1
CDR3: CASSNLRDSYGYTF
DNA: TGCGCCAGCAGCAACCTAAGGGACAGCTATGGCTACACCTTC

J: TRBJ2-7
V: TRBV7-2
size: -
D: -
CDR3: CASSLGTQYEQYF
DNA: TGTGCCAGCAGCTTAGGGACCCAGTACGAGCAGTACTTC

J: TRBJ2-3
V: TRBV11-3
size: few
D: -
CDR3: CASSSKGDTQYF
DNA: TGTGCCAGCAGCTCAAAGGGGGATACGCAGTATTTT

J: TRBJ1-2
V: TRBV7-2
size: -
D: -
CDR3: CASNLAPGWDYGYTF
DNA: TGTGCCAGCAACCTAGCCCCGGGGTGGGACTATGGCTACACCTTC

J: TRBJ1-4
V: TRBV6-6
size: few
D: TRBD1
CDR3: CASSYRQGANEKLFF
DNA: TGTGCCAGCAGTTACAGACAGGGGGCTAATGAAAAACTGTTTTTT

J: TRBJ1-2
V: TRBV7-9
size: -
D: -
CDR3: CASSLGRQGGYTF
DNA: TGTGCCAGCAGCTTAGGGCGCCAGGGTGGCTACACCTTC

J: TRBJ2-2
V: TRBV2
size: -
D: -
CDR3: CASSVSGELFF
DNA: TGTGCCAGCAGTGTCTCCGGGGAGCTGTTTTTT

J: TRBJ1-4
V: TRBV30
size: -
D: TRBD1
CDR3: CAWSNRGDREKLFF
DNA: TGTGCCTGGAGTAACAGGGGAGACAGGGAAAAACTGTTTTTT

J: TRBJ2-7
V: TRBV2
size: once
D: -
CDR3: CASSVAAYEQYF
DNA: TGTGCCAGCAGTGTAGCAGCCTACGAGCAGTACTTC

J: TRBJ1-2
V: TRBV14
size: -
D: -
CDR3: CASSQARRAYGYTF
DNA: TGTGCCAGCAGCCAAGCAAGGCGAGCCTATGGCTACACCTTC

J: TRBJ2-3
V: TRBV11-2
size: -
D: TRBD2
CDR3: CASSFLAGGLGTDTQYF
DNA: TGTGCCAGCAGCTTCCTAGCGGGGGGGCTTGGGACAGATACGCAGTATTTT

J: TRBJ2-2
V: TRBV2
size: -
D: -
CDR3: CASSEEHTGELFF
DNA: TGTGCCAGCAGTGAAGAACACACCGGGGAGCTGTTTTTT

J: TRBJ1-5
V: TRBV2
size: -
D: -
CDR3: CASSEDGYQPQHF
DNA: TGTGCCAGCAGTGAAGACGGGTATCAGCCCCAGCATTTT

J: TRBJ1-5
V: TRBV9
size: -
D: -
CDR3: CASSESGYSNQPQHF
DNA: TGTGCCAGCAGCGAGTCGGGTTATAGCAATCAGCCCCAGCATTTT

J: TRBJ2-5
V: TRBV11-2
size: few
D: TRBD1
CDR3: CASSLDTGGYETQYF
DNA: TGTGCCAGCAGCTTAGATACAGGGGGTTACGAGACCCAGTACTTC

J: TRBJ2-5
V: TRBV7-2
size: -
D: -
CDR3: CASSLQGSGETQYF
DNA: TGTGCCAGCAGCCTTCAGGGGAGTGGAGAGACCCAGTACTTC

J: TRBJ2-5
V: TRBV18
size: -
D: -
CDR3: CASSPRIQETQYF
DNA: TGTGCCAGCTCCCCCCGCATCCAAGAGACCCAGTACTTC

J: TRBJ2-4
V: TRBV12-5
size: -
D: TRBD1
CDR3: CASGSGQVQSIQYF
DNA: TGTGCTAGTGGTTCCGGACAGGTCCAGTCCATTCAGTACTTC

J: TRBJ1-3
V: TRBV27
size: -
D: -
CDR3: CASSLSGIWGSGGNTIYF
DNA: TGTGCCAGCAGTTTATCCGGTATCTGGGGCTCGGGAGGAAACACCATATATTTT

J: TRBJ1-1
V: TRBV19
size: -
D: -
CDR3: CASDTPGERFTEAFF
DNA: TGTGCCAGTGATACACCAGGGGAAAGGTTCACTGAAGCTTTCTTT

J: TRBJ1-2
V: TRBV5-1
size: -
D: -
CDR3: CASSLGANRDYGYTF
DNA: TGCGCCAGCAGCCTGGGGGCCAACAGGGACTATGGCTACACCTTC

J: TRBJ2-5
V: TRBV2
size: -
D: TRBD2
CDR3: CASRGGLAGAKTQYF
DNA: TGTGCCAGCAGAGGAGGACTAGCGGGGGCGAAGACCCAGTACTTC

J: TRBJ2-7
V: TRBV13
size: -
D: -
CDR3: CASSLAFGGNYEQYF
DNA: TGTGCCAGCAGCTTAGCTTTTGGGGGGAACTACGAGCAGTACTTC

J: TRBJ2-3
V: TRBV2
size: -
D: TRBD2
CDR3: CGQHPRGVTDTQYF
DNA: TGTGGCCAGCACCCTCGGGGGGTTACAGATACGCAGTATTTT

J: TRBJ1-2
V: TRBV4-1
size: few
D: -
CDR3: CASSQDSGYTF
DNA: TGCGCCAGCAGCCAAGATAGTGGCTACACCTTC

J: TRBJ2-3
V: TRBV19
size: -
D: -
CDR3: CATSVGGTDTQYF
DNA: TGTGCCACCTCCGTCGGGGGCACAGATACGCAGTATTTT

J: TRBJ2-1
V: TRBV4-1
size: few
D: TRBD2
CDR3: CASSRRAGSGDSYNEQFF
DNA: TGCGCCAGCAGCCGACGAGCGGGGAGTGGGGACTCCTACAATGAGCAGTTCTTC

J: TRBJ2-7
V: TRBV6-6
size: -
D: -
CDR3: CASSYSQGPYEQYF
DNA: TGTGCCAGCAGTTACTCGCAAGGTCCCTACGAGCAGTACTTC

J: TRBJ2-1
V: TRBV9
size: few
D: -
CDR3: CASSVAGTAYNEQFF
DNA: TGTGCCAGCAGCGTAGCCGGGACTGCCTACAATGAGCAGTTCTTC

J: TRBJ2-7
V: TRBV5-1
size: -
D: TRBD2
CDR3: CASSPSGGAYEQYF
DNA: TGCGCCAGCAGCCCTAGCGGGGGCGCCTACGAGCAGTACTTC

J: TRBJ2-2
V: TRBV9
size: few
D: TRBD2
CDR3: CASSVKRDYPNTGELFF
DNA: TGTGCCAGCAGCGTAAAACGGGACTACCCGAACACCGGGGAGCTGTTTTTT

J: TRBJ2-3
V: TRBV7-8
size: -
D: -
CDR3: CASSLGPGDTQYF
DNA: TGTGCCAGCAGCTTAGGGCCAGGGGATACGCAGTATTTT

J: TRBJ2-7
V: TRBV5-6
size: -
D: -
CDR3: CASSFINGVLTYEQYF
DNA: TGTGCCAGCAGCTTCATCAATGGGGTCCTAACCTACGAGCAGTACTTC

J: TRBJ2-3
V: TRBV29-1
size: -
D: -
CDR3: CSSRDPSTDTQYF
DNA: TGCAGCTCGAGAGACCCCAGCACAGATACGCAGTATTTT

J: TRBJ1-6
V: TRBV4-3
size: -
D: -
CDR3: CASSQADRSYNSPLHF
DNA: TGCGCCAGCAGCCAAGCGGACAGATCCTATAATTCACCCCTCCACTTT

J: TRBJ2-7
V: TRBV7-3
size: -
D: -
CDR3: CASSLGRQDEQYF
DNA: TGTGCCAGCAGCTTAGGACGCCAGGACGAGCAGTACTTC

J: TRBJ2-1
V: TRBV19
size: -
D: TRBD1
CDR3: CASSEYRGLHSEQFF
DNA: TGTGCCAGTAGTGAGTACAGGGGGCTGCATAGTGAGCAGTTCTTC

J: TRBJ2-7
V: TRBV9
size: -
D: -
CDR3: CASSLWAGEGKQYF
DNA: TGTGCCAGCAGCCTCTGGGCAGGGGAGGGGAAGCAGTACTTC

J: TRBJ2-3
V: TRBV29-1
size: -
D: TRBD2
CDR3: CSVDRLAGGTDTQYF
DNA: TGCAGCGTTGATCGACTAGCGGGGGGCACAGATACGCAGTATTTT

J: TRBJ1-1
V: TRBV2
size: -
D: TRBD1
CDR3: CASSLEGTANTEAFF
DNA: TGTGCCAGCAGTCTCGAAGGGACAGCCAACACTGAAGCTTTCTTT

J: TRBJ2-2
V: TRBV7-8
size: -
D: -
CDR3: CASSSNTGELFF
DNA: TGTGCCAGCAGCTCGAACACCGGGGAGCTGTTTTTT

J: TRBJ2-7
V: TRBV5-1
size: -
D: -
CDR3: CASSPGGSTEQYF
DNA: TGCGCCAGCAGCCCCGGTGGGAGCACCGAGCAGTACTTC

J: TRBJ2-7
V: TRBV2
size: -
D: -
CDR3: CASSDSGDYEQYF
DNA: TGTGCCAGCAGTGACTCTGGGGACTACGAGCAGTACTTC